The 21 T cell receptor beta chains presented below share a single source sample, sequenced in a study of tissue T cells after allogeneic stem cell transplantation. Measured with immunoSEQ multiplex PCR; TCRdb has only the in-frame clones, and not every one. The table records fewer than 4,500 clones, around 67% of them present only once. The sample was left colon tissue, taken at autopsy. These receptors all come from a male donor at least 60 years old with lung cancer.

The chain recombines TRBV7-8 with TRBJ2-7; 14 bases fit TRBD2. With 6 bases clipped from V and 2 bases from J, the junction kept 3 bases outside the gene matches. The CDR3 consists of 15 residues. Germline loops: CDR1 SGHVS, CDR2 FQNEAQ. The CDR3 DNA reads as TGTGCCAGCAGTAGACTAGCGGGAGGGGCCTACGAGCAGTACTTC. It translates to CASSRLAGGAYEQYF.

The chain joins TRBV29-1 to TRBJ2-7, with 7 positions matching TRBD1. This CDR3 comprises 14 residues. Germline V gives CDR1 SQVTM, CDR2 ANQGSEA. V lost 4 bases, J lost 2 bases, and 8 bases stayed unmatched. The CDR3 spells CSVGDSRTPYEQYF. CDR3 sequence (DNA): TGCAGCGTTGGGGACAGCCGCACCCCCTACGAGCAGTACTTC.

The chain recombines TRBV30 with TRBJ1-6, with unresolved D. The V end was cut by 0 bases, the J end by 14 bases, with 8 bases between. Germline V CDR1 and CDR2: GTSNPN, SVGIG (reference sequence). This CDR3 is built from 11 residues. In DNA form, the CDR3 reads TGTGCCTGGAGTGTACGTGGGTCCCTCCACTTT. This sequence encodes CAWSVRGSLHF.

The CDR3 DNA is TGTGCCAGCAGCTTAGACGGGACTAGCGGGTATTGGGAGTTCTTC. This sequence encodes CASSLDGTSGYWEFF. The rearrangement joins TRBV7-2 to TRBJ2-1, with 12 bases that match TRBD2. CDR1 and CDR2 (germline): SGHTA, FQGNSA. V dropped 1 base and J dropped 14; count of bases not matched to a gene: 9. There are 15 residues in the CDR3.

The rearrangement links TRBV7-6 to TRBJ2-2; 7 bases are a match to TRBD2. CDR3 size: 16 residues. Per germline, CDR1 SGHVS and CDR2 FNYEAQ. J gave up 0 bases and V 1 base, and 2 bases lay outside the gene matches. The CDR3 DNA reads as TGTGCCAGCAGCTTAGGCGGACTAGCGAACACCGGGGAGCTGTTTTTT. Amino acids: CASSLGGLANTGELFF.

The CDR3 reads CASSMGGRYTEAFF. CDR3 coding DNA: TGTGCCAGTAGTATGGGGGGTCGGTACACTGAAGCTTTCTTT. This sequence joins TRBV19 and TRBJ1-1; D perhaps matches TRBD1 (5 bases). Germline lookup yields CDR1 LNHDA and CDR2 SQIVND (reference sequence). Trimming removed 3 bases at V and 3 bases at J, with 11 bases between. There are 14 residues in the CDR3.

This clone was seen more than once but under ten times. The CDR3: CASLPTTGVREAFF. CDR3 sequence (DNA): TGTGCCAGCCTCCCCACCACGGGGGTGCGGGAAGCTTTCTTT. This sequence joins TRBV7-9 and TRBJ1-1; TRBD1 might be the D (5 bases). The V gene's germline CDR1 is SEHNR and CDR2 FQNEAQ (reference sequence). CDR3 length: 14 residues. Between the trimmed V and J ends, which lost 8 bases and 8 bases, there was a span of 21 bases.

V is TRBV11-3 and J is TRBJ2-5, with 16 bases matching TRBD2. The CDR3 length is 16 residues. Trimming removed 5 bases from V and 4 bases from J; junction bases left unmatched: 4. CDR1 SGHNT and CDR2 YENEEA come from the germline V gene. The CDR3 region is CASSPGLAGGIETQYF. The CDR3 coding sequence is TGTGCCAGCAGCCCGGGACTAGCGGGAGGGATAGAGACCCAGTACTTC.

The sample holds one count of this clone. The chain is built from TRBV12-3 or TRBV12-4 and TRBJ2-3; D not certain. The CDR3 totals 11 residues. Trimming took 1 base from V and 6 from J, leaving 2 bases between them. CDR3 coding DNA: TGTGCCAGCAGTTTAGTGGATACGCAGTATTTT. Amino acid sequence: CASSLVDTQYF.

The CDR3 reads CASSREGHYNEQFF. The DNA for the CDR3 is TGTGCCAGCAGTCGGGAGGGCCATTACAATGAGCAGTTCTTC. The rearrangement links TRBV28 to TRBJ2-1; 8 bases line up with TRBD2. V trimming: 5 bases; J trimming: 4 bases; junction bases outside the gene matches: 4. The CDR3 has 14 residues. The V gene's germline CDR1 is MDHEN and CDR2 SYDVKM.

As concerns this clone: The same CDR3 also results from other DNA sequences found in this sample. The CDR3 reads CAISEGRNSNQPQHF. CDR3 coding DNA: TGTGCCATCAGTGAGGGTAGAAATAGCAATCAGCCCCAGCATTTT. V and J are TRBV10-3 and TRBJ1-5; D gene uncertain. The CDR3 spans 15 residues. V was trimmed by 2 bases and J by 0 bases, leaving 8 bases between them. From germline, CDR1 is ENHRY and CDR2 SYGVKD.

The V and J genes are TRBV5-1 and TRBJ2-1; 7 bases are a match to TRBD1. J gave up 5 bases and V 4 bases, and 9 bases lay outside the gene matches. The CDR3 is 15 residues long. Per the germline V gene, CDR1 is SGHRS and CDR2 is YFSETQ. DNA for the CDR3: TGCGCCAGCAGCAGGGGGCCTAGCCGCGACAATGAGCAGTTCTTC. Its translation is CASSRGPSRDNEQFF. The full variable domain, with the rest looked up from reference TRBV5-1 and TRBJ2-1, is KAGVTQTPRYLIKTRGQQVTLSCSPISGHRSVSWYQQTPGQGLQFLFEYFSETQRNKGNFPGRFSGRQFSNSRSEMNVSTLELGDSALYLCASSRGPSRDNEQFFGPGTRLTVL.

This clone was found a few times. The genes are TRBV6-6 and TRBJ1-2; D is unclear. The V and J ends lost 5 bases and 2 bases respectively, with 9 bases between them. The CDR3 totals 13 residues. Germline V gene sequence: CDR1 MNHNY, CDR2 SVGAGI (reference sequence). CDR3 bases: TGTGCCAGCAGTCCGAGAGAAAACTATGGCTACACCTTC. Protein product: CASSPRENYGYTF.

The chain has TRBV5-1 and TRBJ2-7, with D unresolved. Germline lookup yields CDR1 SGHRS and CDR2 YFSETQ. Trimming removed 0 bases at V and 0 bases at J, with 7 bases between. This CDR3 spans 14 amino acids. This CDR3 reads CASSLEQASYEQYF. The CDR3 region has the DNA TGCGCCAGCAGCTTGGAGCAGGCCTCCTACGAGCAGTACTTC.

This clone was seen only a few times. The chain links TRBV27 to TRBJ2-7; D is undetermined. CDR3 size: 12 residues. Per the germline V gene, CDR1 is MNHEY and CDR2 is SMNVEV (reference sequence). The ends were cut back, 5 bases at V and 2 bases at J, with 7 bases in the middle. CDR3 coding DNA: TGTGCCAGCAGTCCAACCCCCTACGAGCAGTACTTC. Translation: CASSPTPYEQYF.

This clone was observed a few times. The chain links TRBV14 to TRBJ1-6, with 8 bases aligning to TRBD1. V shed 4 bases and J 10 bases; nucleotides not matched to a gene: 6. Germline assignment: CDR1 SGHDN and CDR2 FVKESK. The CDR3 consists of 14 residues. CDR3 in amino acids: CASSRNRGKSPLHF. DNA of the CDR3: TGTGCCAGCAGCCGAAACAGGGGGAAATCACCCCTCCACTTT.

This clone has a single count. This CDR3 reads CASSITGGVQETQYF. As DNA, the CDR3 is TGCGCCAGCTCCATTACAGGGGGGGTTCAAGAGACCCAGTACTTC. The chain uses TRBV5-1 and TRBJ2-5, with a tentative D call TRBD1 (8 bases). Germline-derived CDR1 and CDR2 are SGHRS and YFSETQ. This CDR3 contains 15 residues. Trimming removed 7 bases from V and 2 bases from J, with 18 bases in between. The full variable domain, in which reference TRBV5-1 and TRBJ2-5 provide the parts outside the CDR3, is KAGVTQTPRYLIKTRGQQVTLSCSPISGHRSVSWYQQTPGQGLQFLFEYFSETQRNKGNFPGRFSGRQFSNSRSEMNVSTLELGDSALYLCASSITGGVQETQYFGPGTRLLVL.

The CDR3 nucleotides are TGTGCCAGTAGCCTTCAAGCAGGGGCCGCACCCTACGAGCAGTACTTC. It yields the protein CASSLQAGAAPYEQYF. The J gene is TRBJ2-7, the V gene TRBV19; the D gene is possibly TRBD1 (6 bases). Trimming shortened V by 6 bases and J by 2 bases, and 20 bases separated the two germline ends. Looked up from germline, CDR1 is LNHDA and CDR2 is SQIVND (reference sequence). This CDR3 spans 16 amino acids.

The gene calls are TRBV19 and TRBJ2-1, with TRBD1 identical over 7 bases. The CDR3 sequence is 16 residues long. V lost 3 bases to trimming and J lost 2 bases; unmatched junction nucleotides: 7. Germline CDR1 reads LNHDA; CDR2 reads SQIVND (reference sequence). CDR3 nucleotide sequence: TGTGCCAGTAGTATGACAGGGAAGGTAACCTACAATGAGCAGTTCTTC. Protein product: CASSMTGKVTYNEQFF.

The rearrangement joins TRBV27 to TRBJ1-4; D is ambiguous. Trimming shortened V by 4 bases and J by 6 bases, and 12 bases separated the two germline ends. The V gene's germline CDR1 is MNHEY and CDR2 SMNVEV (reference sequence). This CDR3 is 14 amino acids long. The CDR3, as DNA: TGTGCCAGCAGTTCGGGAGGGCCGTATGAAAAACTGTTTTTT. Translating gives CASSSGGPYEKLFF.

This clone was seen a handful of times. The V gene is TRBV6-7, the J gene TRBJ1-4; D is perhaps TRBD1 (6 bases). TRBV6-7 is assigned to the ORF class and has an uncertain function. The CDR3 consists of 15 residues. The V and J ends lost 6 bases and 4 bases respectively, with 15 bases between them. In DNA, the CDR3 is TGTGCCAGCAGCCCTGGACAGTCTAATAATGAAAAACTGTTTTTT. Protein sequence: CASSPGQSNNEKLFF.